This T cell receptor beta chain was sequenced for a study of blood T cell repertoires in COVID-19. Study-wide background: Sites in the United States, Italy and Spain provided acute and convalescent COVID-19 samples. PBMCs, B-cell-depleted T cells, or T cells were the source of the cDNA or gDNA that made up the material.

As handled by the study authors: By means of reference gene primer amplification, nucleated cell counts were estimated. Only in-frame clones appear in the TCRdb table, and some are missing; sequencing was by immunoSEQ multiplex PCR. V, J and clone size are those of that table, while D and trimming were read from the DNA. The table includes tens of thousands of clones, 86% detected once. After removal of 0 bases from V and 0 bases from J, the junction contained 6 bases not matched to a gene. This CDR3 has 19 residues. Germline V gene lookup returns CDR1 MNHEY and CDR2 SMNVEV (reference sequence). The TCR was taken from a man under 40 with acute or convalescent COVID-19. Input material: peripheral blood. The V and J genes are TRBV27 and TRBJ2-1; 12 nucleotides line up with TRBD2. The CDR3 DNA sequence: TGTGCCAGCAGTTTATCGTGGGGACTAGCGGGCTTCTCCTACAATGAGCAGTTCTTC. Translated, it gives CASSLSWGLAGFSYNEQFF.